These 17 T cell receptor beta chains originate from one sample sequenced in a study of T cell clonality in common variable immunodeficiency. Profiled with immunoSEQ multiplex PCR; TCRdb holds only in-frame clones, not every one. Observed in the sample are some 50,000 clones, none of them singletons. Sequenced: peripheral blood mononuclear cells. All receptors come from a person aged 18 to 69 in good health.

The table lists this clone with many counts. The DNA ends 3 residues before the CDR3 does, and the rest of the CDR3 is filled in from the germline J gene. V usage is TRBV10-3 and J usage is TRBJ2-1, with 7 bases that match TRBD2. Germline V gene sequence: CDR1 ENHRY, CDR2 SYGVKD. Trimming took 2 bases from V and 4 from J; bases not matched to a gene: 2. The CDR3 runs 14 residues. The CDR3 here is CAISERGDYNEQFF. The part of the CDR3 DNA that was read is TGTGCCATCAGTGAGCGGGGGGATTACAATGAG.

This clone was counted ten times or more. This chain's CDR3 is CAISEIDYYGNTEAFF. The sequenced part of the CDR3 DNA is TGTGCCATCAGTGAGATAGACTATTACGGGAACACTGAA. This rearrangement joins TRBV10-3 to TRBJ1-1; no clear D. The CDR3 end lies 3 residues beyond the end of the read and is filled in from the germline J gene. This CDR3 comprises 16 residues. Germline CDR1 is ENHRY and CDR2 is SYGVKD. Trimming stripped 2 bases from V and 1 base from J, with 14 bases between.

This clone was observed at least ten times. The CDR3 here is CASSLGGGSNEQFF. Incomplete CDR3 DNA: TGCGCCAGCAGCTTGGGAGGGGGTTCCAATGAG. The rearrangement uses TRBV5-1 and TRBJ2-1; perhaps TRBD1 as D (6 bases). The DNA ends 3 residues before the CDR3 does, and the rest of the CDR3 is filled in from the germline J gene. The germline V gene has CDR1 SGHRS and CDR2 YFSETQ. Trimming took 0 bases from V and 6 from J, leaving 10 bases between them. The CDR3 consists of 14 residues.

Turning to this clone: The read terminates 3 residues ahead of where the CDR3 ends, so the germline J gene completes it. The chain joins TRBV20-1 to TRBJ2-3; 15 bases are a match to TRBD2. This CDR3 has 15 residues. The germline V gene has CDR1 DFQATT and CDR2 SNEGSKA (reference sequence). The CDR3 region is CSAPRTSGRDETQYF. Incomplete CDR3 DNA: TGCAGTGCCCCTAGGACTAGCGGGAGGGACGAGACG.

This clone was recorded at least ten times. Relative to the germline gene, one junction end is altered; a read error may explain this. The read is 3 residues too short to cover the CDR3 end, so that end is filled in from the germline J gene. The same CDR3 arises from other DNA sequences in this sample as well. The chain combines TRBV20-1 with TRBJ1-3; a possible D gene is TRBD1 (6 bases). The CDR3 totals 15 residues. CDR1 and CDR2 (germline): DFQATT, SNEGSKA (reference sequence). The CDR3 DNA, read in part, is TGCAGTGCTAAAGCCACAGGGATCTCTGGAAACACG. It is translated as CSAKATGISGNT. The entire CDR3 reads CSAKATGISGNTIYF.

On this clone: With the read ending 3 residues before the CDR3 end, the germline J gene is used to fill in that end. The genes are TRBV11-3 and TRBJ2-5, with 8 bases fitting TRBD1. This CDR3 has 15 residues. From germline, CDR1 is SGHNT and CDR2 YENEEA. Trimming removed 3 bases from V and 3 bases from J; junction bases left unmatched: 6. The part of the CDR3 DNA that was read is TGTGCCAGCAGCTTTGAAGCGACAGGGGAAGAGACC. Its translation: CASSFEATGEET. The entire CDR3 is CASSFEATGEETQYF.

A note on this clone: The read ends 3 residues shy of where the CDR3 ends; the end is completed using the germline J gene. This chain connects TRBV19 to TRBJ1-4; D perhaps matches TRBD1 (5 bases). Germline CDR1 reads LNHDA; CDR2 reads SQIVND (reference sequence). The CDR3 is 16 residues long. The sequenced CDR3 bases are TGTGCCAGTTCGGTTGATAAACACTCTGGGGCCAACGTA. Amino acids: CASSVDKHSGANV. The full CDR3 reads CASSVDKHSGANVLFF.

This clone was seen at least ten times. The read is 3 residues too short to cover the CDR3 end, so that end is filled in from the germline J gene. The chain links TRBV20-1 to TRBJ2-2; 12 nucleotides agree with TRBD1. V was clipped by 4 bases and J by 7 bases; unmatched bases: 13. Germline CDR1 DFQATT, CDR2 SNEGSKA (reference sequence). The CDR3 length is 17 residues. Partial CDR3 DNA: TGCAGTGCTAAACCCATCCAGGGACAGGGGGCGGGCGGGGAG. This translates into CSAKPIQGQGAGGE. In full, the CDR3 is CSAKPIQGQGAGGELFF.

With respect to this clone: The read gets to within 3 residues of the CDR3 end, and the germline J gene fills in the rest. The V and J genes are TRBV6-2 or TRBV6-3 and TRBJ2-3; 8 bases are a match to TRBD2. The V gene end was trimmed by 0 bases and the J gene end by 4 bases; junction bases not matched to a gene: 9. The CDR3 has 17 amino acids. Germline lookup yields CDR1 MNHEY and CDR2 SVGEGT. The CDR3 DNA, read in part, is TGTGCCAGCAGTTACTCGTCAGCGGGGGAATTCGCAGATACG. Translating gives CASSYSSAGEFADT. The entire CDR3 sequence reads CASSYSSAGEFADTQYF.

This clone was found a few times. The read halts 3 residues ahead of the CDR3 end, with the missing end drawn from the germline J gene. The chain uses TRBV20-1 and TRBJ1-1; D is possibly TRBD1 (5 bases). The CDR3 totals 14 residues. Trimming left V 6 bases short and J 1 base short, with 15 bases between. Germline CDR1 DFQATT, CDR2 SNEGSKA (reference sequence). The CDR3 sequence: CSAGGVTANTEAFF. The covered CDR3 bases are TGCAGTGCGGGGGGGGTGACAGCGAACACTGAA.

The CDR3 bases that were read are TGTGCCAGCAGCTTACCAACAGCAAACTATGGC. This encodes CASSLPTANYG. The complete CDR3 sequence is CASSLPTANYGYTF. The J gene is TRBJ1-2, the V gene TRBV11-2; D gene uncertain. Sequencing ends 3 residues short of the CDR3 end; the germline J gene provides the rest. V was trimmed by 2 bases and J by 2 bases, leaving 9 bases between them. This CDR3 is 14 amino acids long. The germline CDR1 and CDR2 sequences are SGHAT and FQNNGV. The whole variable domain, filled in from reference TRBV11-2 and TRBJ1-2, reads EAGVAQSPRYKIIEKRQSVAFWCNPISGHATLYWYQQILGQGPKLLIQFQNNGVVDDSQLPKDRFSAERLKGVDSTLKIQPAKLEDSAVYLCASSLPTANYGYTFGSGTRLTVV.

This clone was counted ten times or more. The read terminates 3 residues before the CDR3 end, so the remaining end is supplied by the germline J gene. The J gene is TRBJ2-7, the V gene TRBV20-1; D perhaps matches TRBD2 (5 bases). The CDR3 consists of 13 residues. The germline V gene encodes CDR1 DFQATT and CDR2 SNEGSKA (reference sequence). Trimming took 4 bases from V and 4 from J, leaving 14 bases between them. The CDR3 DNA, read in part, is TGCAGTGCTATGTCCGGTAGAGGGTACGAG. It specifies CSAMSGRGYE. The full CDR3 is CSAMSGRGYEQYF.

For this clone: The read stops 3 residues short of the end of the CDR3; the missing end is completed from the germline J gene. The chain is built from TRBV11-1 and TRBJ1-5, with 7 positions matching TRBD1. The ends lost 5 bases at V and 3 bases at J; junction bases unmatched: 4. This CDR3 is 14 amino acids long. CDR1 is SGHAT and CDR2 is FQDESV in the germline V gene (reference sequence). CDR3 amino acids: CASSPGQNNQPQHF. The CDR3 bases that were read are TGTGCCAGCAGCCCGGGACAGAACAATCAGCCC. The full variable domain, rest sourced from reference TRBV11-1 and TRBJ1-5, is EAEVAQSPRYKITEKSQAVAFWCDPISGHATLYWYRQILGQGPELLVQFQDESVVDDSQLPKDRFSAERLKGVDSTLKIQPAELGDSAMYLCASSPGQNNQPQHFGDGTRLSIL.

In this sample, this clone turned up many times. The read falls 3 residues short of the CDR3 end, and the missing part is taken from the germline J gene. The gene calls are TRBV6-2 or TRBV6-3 and TRBJ1-6, with TRBD1 identical over 8 bases. Per germline, CDR1 MNHEY and CDR2 SVGEGT. CDR3 length: 15 amino acids. With V trimmed by 8 bases and J by 7 bases, 10 bases remained unmatched. Partial CDR3 DNA: TGTGCCAGCTCTCTCCTGAGGACAGGGAATTCACCC. Its protein is CASSLLRTGNSP. The CDR3, in full, reads CASSLLRTGNSPLHF.

This clone was recorded at least ten times. Here the CDR3 reads CSASMGNRAGTDTQYF. Partial CDR3 DNA: TGCAGTGCTAGTATGGGGAACAGGGCGGGCACAGATACG. V and J are TRBV20-1 and TRBJ2-3, with D perhaps matching TRBD1 (6 bases). The read ends 3 residues before the CDR3 terminus; that terminus is restored from the germline J gene. The germline gives CDR1 DFQATT, CDR2 SNEGSKA (reference sequence). The CDR3 runs to 16 residues. V dropped 3 bases and J dropped 1 base, with 17 bases sitting between them.

This clone was recorded many times. The read ends 3 residues early relative to the CDR3; the germline J gene fills the gap. J is TRBJ1-2 and V is TRBV5-1; 10 bases are a match to TRBD1. The CDR3 runs to 17 residues. Trimming cost V 0 bases and J 4 bases; bases outside gene matches: 9. Germline CDR1 reads SGHRS; CDR2 reads YFSETQ. The covered CDR3 bases are TGCGCCAGCAGCTTGGCGACAGGGGGCCGACCCTCCTATGGC. Amino acid sequence: CASSLATGGRPSYG. The full CDR3 reads CASSLATGGRPSYGYTF.

This clone was counted at least ten times. Coverage ceases 3 residues before the CDR3 finishes, and the germline J gene fills in the end. The chain has TRBV30 and TRBJ1-1; D perhaps matches TRBD1 (5 bases). Per germline, CDR1 GTSNPN and CDR2 SVGIG (reference sequence). The length of the CDR3 is 11 residues. V lost 3 bases to trimming and J lost 4 bases, with 6 bases between them. The part of the CDR3 DNA that was read is TGTGCCTGGAGGGGGGGCACTGAA. It specifies CAWRGGTE. The entire CDR3 protein reads CAWRGGTEAFF.